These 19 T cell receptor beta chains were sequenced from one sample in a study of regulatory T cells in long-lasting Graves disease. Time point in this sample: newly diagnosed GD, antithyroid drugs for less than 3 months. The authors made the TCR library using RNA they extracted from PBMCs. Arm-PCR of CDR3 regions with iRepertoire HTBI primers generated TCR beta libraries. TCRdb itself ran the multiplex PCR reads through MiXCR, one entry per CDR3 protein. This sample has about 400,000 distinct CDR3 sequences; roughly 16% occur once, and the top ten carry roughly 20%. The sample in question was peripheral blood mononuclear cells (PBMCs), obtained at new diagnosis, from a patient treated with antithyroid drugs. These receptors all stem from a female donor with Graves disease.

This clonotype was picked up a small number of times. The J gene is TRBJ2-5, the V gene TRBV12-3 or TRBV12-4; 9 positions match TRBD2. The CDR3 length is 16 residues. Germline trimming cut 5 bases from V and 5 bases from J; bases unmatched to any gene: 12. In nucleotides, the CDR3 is TGTGCCAGCAGTCCCCAGTTTAGCGGGAGACTGGAGACCCAGTACTTC. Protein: CASSPQFSGRLETQYF.

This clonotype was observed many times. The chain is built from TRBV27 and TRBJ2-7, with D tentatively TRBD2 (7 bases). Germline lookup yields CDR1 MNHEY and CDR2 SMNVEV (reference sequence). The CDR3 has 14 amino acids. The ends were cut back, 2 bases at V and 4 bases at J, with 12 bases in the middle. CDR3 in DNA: TGTGCCAGCAGTTTAGGGGGGGGGGCTTACGAGCAGTACTTC. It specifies CASSLGGGAYEQYF.

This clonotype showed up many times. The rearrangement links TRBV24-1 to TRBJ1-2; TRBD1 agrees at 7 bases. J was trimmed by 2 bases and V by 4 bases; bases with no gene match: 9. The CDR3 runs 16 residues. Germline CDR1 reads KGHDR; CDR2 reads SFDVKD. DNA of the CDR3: TGTGCCACCAGTGACCCCGCAGGGACAGCGAACTATGGCTACACCTTC. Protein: CATSDPAGTANYGYTF.

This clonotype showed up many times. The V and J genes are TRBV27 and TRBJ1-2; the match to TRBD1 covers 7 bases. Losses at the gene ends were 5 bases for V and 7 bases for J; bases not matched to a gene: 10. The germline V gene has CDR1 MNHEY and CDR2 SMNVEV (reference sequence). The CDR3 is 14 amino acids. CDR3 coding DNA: TGTGCCAGCAGTCCCGTTCGACAGGGCGGTGGCTACACCTTC. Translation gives CASSPVRQGGGYTF.

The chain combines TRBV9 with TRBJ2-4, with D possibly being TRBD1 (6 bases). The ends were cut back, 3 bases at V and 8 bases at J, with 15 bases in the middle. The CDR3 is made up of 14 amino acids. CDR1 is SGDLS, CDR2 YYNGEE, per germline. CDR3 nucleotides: TGTGCCAGCAGCGGAGGGGTCAGGGGAGACATTCAGTACTTC. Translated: CASSGGVRGDIQYF.

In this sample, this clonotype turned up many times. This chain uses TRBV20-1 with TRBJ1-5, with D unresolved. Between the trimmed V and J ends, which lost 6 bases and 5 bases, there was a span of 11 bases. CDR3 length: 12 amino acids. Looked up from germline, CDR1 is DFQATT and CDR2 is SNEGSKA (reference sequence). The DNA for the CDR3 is TGCAGTGCCACCGGAAATGATCAGCCCCAGCATTTT. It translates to CSATGNDQPQHF.

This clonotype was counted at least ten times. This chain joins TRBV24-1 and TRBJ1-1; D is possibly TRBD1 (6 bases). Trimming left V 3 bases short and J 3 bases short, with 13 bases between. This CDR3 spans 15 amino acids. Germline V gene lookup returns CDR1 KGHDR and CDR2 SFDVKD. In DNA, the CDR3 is TGTGCCACCAGTGATAAACAGGGCGGGGACACTGAAGCTTTCTTT. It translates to CATSDKQGGDTEAFF.

CDR3 nucleotides: TGCAGTGCTAGAGTAGGGACAGCGAACACTGAAGCTTTCTTT. This gives the protein CSARVGTANTEAFF. The chain is built from TRBV20-1 and TRBJ1-1, with 7 positions matching TRBD1. V gave up 1 base and J gave up 1 base; unmatched junction bases: 3. Germline assignment: CDR1 DFQATT and CDR2 SNEGSKA (reference sequence). The CDR3 contains 14 residues.

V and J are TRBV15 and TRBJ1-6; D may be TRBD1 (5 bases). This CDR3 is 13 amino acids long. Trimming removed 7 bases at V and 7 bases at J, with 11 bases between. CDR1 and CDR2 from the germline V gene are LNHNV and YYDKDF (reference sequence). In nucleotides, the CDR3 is TGTGCCACCAACCGACAGCTAAATTCACCCCTCCACTTT. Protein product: CATNRQLNSPLHF.

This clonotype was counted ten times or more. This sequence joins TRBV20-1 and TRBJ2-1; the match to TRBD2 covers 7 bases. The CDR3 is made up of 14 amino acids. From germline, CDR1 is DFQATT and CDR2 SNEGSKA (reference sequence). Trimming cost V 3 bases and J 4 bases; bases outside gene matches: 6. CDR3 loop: CSASTGGTYNEQFF. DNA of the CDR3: TGCAGTGCTAGTACCGGGGGGACTTACAATGAGCAGTTCTTC.

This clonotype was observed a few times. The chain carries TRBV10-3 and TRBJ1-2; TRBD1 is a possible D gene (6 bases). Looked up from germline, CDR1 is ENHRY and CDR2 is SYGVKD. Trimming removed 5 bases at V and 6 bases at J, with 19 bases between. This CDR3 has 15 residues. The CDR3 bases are TGTGCCATCAGTCGAGAAGCCATGGGGGGGCATGGCTACACCTTC. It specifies CAISREAMGGHGYTF.

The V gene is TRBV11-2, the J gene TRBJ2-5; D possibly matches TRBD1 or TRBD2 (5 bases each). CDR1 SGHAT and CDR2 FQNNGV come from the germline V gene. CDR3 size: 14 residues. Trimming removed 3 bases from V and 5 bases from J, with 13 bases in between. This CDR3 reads CASSFGGAHETQYF. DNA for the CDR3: TGTGCCAGCAGCTTTGGGGGAGCGCATGAGACCCAGTACTTC.

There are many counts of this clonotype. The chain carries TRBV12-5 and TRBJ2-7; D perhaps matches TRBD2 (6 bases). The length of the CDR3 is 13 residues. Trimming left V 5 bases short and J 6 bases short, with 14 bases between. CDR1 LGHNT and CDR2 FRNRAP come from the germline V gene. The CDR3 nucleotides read TGTGCTAGTGGTGGGACTCGCTCCCGCGAGCAGTACTTC. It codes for CASGGTRSREQYF.

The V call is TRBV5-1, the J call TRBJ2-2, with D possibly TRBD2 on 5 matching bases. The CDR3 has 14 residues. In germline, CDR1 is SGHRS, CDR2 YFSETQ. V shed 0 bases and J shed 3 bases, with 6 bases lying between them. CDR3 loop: CASSLERDTGELFF. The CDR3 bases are TGCGCCAGCAGCTTGGAGAGGGACACCGGGGAGCTGTTTTTT.

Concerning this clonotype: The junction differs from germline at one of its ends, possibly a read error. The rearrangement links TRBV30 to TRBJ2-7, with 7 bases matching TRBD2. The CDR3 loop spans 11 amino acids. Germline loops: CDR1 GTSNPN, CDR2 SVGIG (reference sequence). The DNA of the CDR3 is TGTGCCGGGACTAACACCTACGAGCAGTGCTTC. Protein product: CAGTNTYEQCF.

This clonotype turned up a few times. The CDR3 DNA reads as TGTGCCAGCAGCTTAGGCAGGAACCCAAACAATGAGCAGTTCTTC. This sequence encodes CASSLGRNPNNEQFF. The chain links TRBV11-2 to TRBJ2-1; D not certain. The CDR3 contains 15 residues. Trimming left V 1 base short and J 5 bases short, with 12 bases between. CDR1 SGHAT and CDR2 FQNNGV come from the germline V gene.

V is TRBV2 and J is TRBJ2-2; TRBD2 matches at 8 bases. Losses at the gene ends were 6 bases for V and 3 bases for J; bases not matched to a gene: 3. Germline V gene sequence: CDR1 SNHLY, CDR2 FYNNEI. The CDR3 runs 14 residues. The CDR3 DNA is TGTGCCAGCAGACTTAGCGGGGACACCGGGGAGCTGTTTTTT. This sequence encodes CASRLSGDTGELFF.

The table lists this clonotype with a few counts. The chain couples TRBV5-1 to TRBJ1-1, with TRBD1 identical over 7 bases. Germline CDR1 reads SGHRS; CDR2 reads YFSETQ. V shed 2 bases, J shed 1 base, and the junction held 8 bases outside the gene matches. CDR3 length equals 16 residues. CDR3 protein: CASSFTTTGKNTEAFF. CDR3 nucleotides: TGCGCCAGCAGCTTTACCACGACAGGGAAGAACACTGAAGCTTTCTTT.

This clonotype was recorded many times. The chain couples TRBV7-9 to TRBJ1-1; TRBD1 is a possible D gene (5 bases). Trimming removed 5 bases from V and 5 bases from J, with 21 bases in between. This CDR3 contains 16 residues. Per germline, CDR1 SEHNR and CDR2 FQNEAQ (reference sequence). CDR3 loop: CASSGDRQPPTTEAFF. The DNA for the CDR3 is TGTGCCAGCAGCGGCGATCGACAGCCACCGACAACTGAAGCTTTCTTT.